These 12 T cell receptor beta chains share one sample of origin, sequenced in a study of shared clonotypes between healthy human individuals. Profiling relied on immunoSEQ multiplex PCR, and the TCRdb table lists in-frame clones only, not all of them. The sample records roughly 700,000 clones, approximately 79% being singletons. The specimen was memory CD4+ T cells sorted from blood. The subset here: CD45RA-negative fraction. The receptor set was obtained from a young woman in good health.

The chain is built from TRBV27 and TRBJ2-7, with TRBD2 matching over 8 bases. The junction had 10 bases not matched to a gene; V was cut back by 8 bases and J by 4 bases. The CDR3 is 14 residues long. The germline CDR1 and CDR2 sequences are MNHEY and SMNVEV (reference sequence). The CDR3 reads CASRTPGGPYEQYF. Written as DNA, the CDR3 is TGTGCCAGCCGGACCCCGGGAGGGCCTTACGAGCAGTACTTC.

This sequence joins TRBV25-1 and TRBJ2-1; TRBD1 aligns across 7 bases. The CDR3 consists of 14 residues. V shed 3 bases, J shed 4 bases, and the junction held 3 bases outside the gene matches. Germline V gives CDR1 MGHDK, CDR2 SYGVNS. The CDR3 coding sequence is TGTGCCAGCAGTGACGGGACAGCTTACAATGAGCAGTTCTTC. It encodes CASSDGTAYNEQFF.

This clone was counted once. The chain employs TRBV6-6 and TRBJ1-3, with 8 bases fitting TRBD1. The germline V gene has CDR1 MNHNY and CDR2 SVGAGI (reference sequence). The CDR3 sequence is 14 residues long. J lost 4 bases, V lost 5 bases, and 4 bases had no gene match. The CDR3 DNA sequence: TGTGCCAGCAGTGCAGGGACAGGAGGAAACACCATATATTTT. This translates into CASSAGTGGNTIYF.

V usage is TRBV2 and J usage is TRBJ2-7; 9 bases map to TRBD2. The ends lost 4 bases at V and 2 bases at J; junction bases unmatched: 3. The V gene's germline CDR1 is SNHLY and CDR2 FYNNEI. This CDR3 contains 14 residues. CDR3 DNA: TGTGCCAGCAGTGGACTAGCGGAAGCCTACGAGCAGTACTTC. It is translated as CASSGLAEAYEQYF.

The chain links TRBV4-1 to TRBJ1-3; 9 bases align to TRBD1. The length of the CDR3 is 16 residues. Trimming cost V 4 bases and J 3 bases; bases outside gene matches: 7. CDR1 and CDR2 (germline): MGHRA, YSYEKL. The CDR3 region is CASSPPGQGYGNTIYF. CDR3 DNA sequence: TGCGCCAGCAGCCCGCCGGGACAGGGATATGGAAACACCATATATTTT.

This clone came up a few times. The sample holds other DNA sequences that translate to the same CDR3. The V call is TRBV28, the J call TRBJ1-2; D is perhaps TRBD1 (6 bases). Between the trimmed V and J ends, which lost 6 bases and 8 bases, there was a span of 16 bases. Germline V gives CDR1 MDHEN, CDR2 SYDVKM. The CDR3 has 13 residues. DNA for the CDR3: TGTGCCAGCAGCCCCGGGGGCTCGGGAGGCTACACCTTC. Translated: CASSPGGSGGYTF.

CDR3 sequence (DNA): TGTGCCAGCAGCCCGAGCGGCTCTGGAAACACCATATATTTT. Residues: CASSPSGSGNTIYF. V gene TRBV9 combines with J gene TRBJ1-3; D gene unclear. V lost 4 bases and J 0 bases, leaving 8 bases between the germline ends. Per the germline V gene, CDR1 is SGDLS and CDR2 is YYNGEE. The CDR3 extends over 14 amino acids.

V is TRBV10-3 and J is TRBJ2-7; D assignment may be TRBD1 or TRBD2 (6 bases each). Between the trimmed V and J ends, which lost 5 bases and 2 bases, there was a span of 13 bases. The CDR3 has 14 amino acids. The germline gives CDR1 ENHRY, CDR2 SYGVKD. In nucleotides, the CDR3 is TGTGCCATCAGTAGGGGGGAGGCACCCTACGAGCAGTACTTC. Translation: CAISRGEAPYEQYF.

The genes are TRBV19 and TRBJ1-1, with a possible D match to TRBD1 (5 bases). The CDR3 loop spans 14 amino acids. The V gene lost 4 bases and the J gene lost 4 bases, with 13 bases spanning the gap. CDR1 is LNHDA, CDR2 SQIVND, per germline (reference sequence). The CDR3 reads CASSTTGGVTEAFF. DNA of the CDR3: TGTGCCAGTAGTACGACCGGGGGGGTCACTGAAGCTTTCTTT.

The chain uses TRBV28 and TRBJ2-1; 9 bases are a match to TRBD1. V lost 5 bases to trimming and J lost 5 bases; unmatched junction nucleotides: 7. The germline gives CDR1 MDHEN, CDR2 SYDVKM. The CDR3 length is 15 residues. The CDR3: CASSKQGADHNEQFF. The DNA of the CDR3 is TGTGCCAGCAGTAAACAGGGGGCGGATCACAATGAGCAGTTCTTC.

This clone appeared once. The V and J genes are TRBV28 and TRBJ2-6, with D perhaps TRBD2 (5 bases). This CDR3 region has 21 residues. Looked up from germline, CDR1 is MDHEN and CDR2 is SYDVKM. V was shortened by 4 bases and J by 0 bases, with 25 bases between the two germline ends. The CDR3 is CASSSPGLGPPYPSGANVLTF. In DNA form, the CDR3 reads TGTGCCAGCAGTTCCCCGGGATTAGGACCCCCATACCCCTCTGGGGCCAACGTCCTGACTTTC.

The rearrangement joins TRBV5-6 to TRBJ2-1; D gene ambiguous. The CDR3 spans 15 residues. Trimming took 5 bases from V and 2 from J, leaving 14 bases between them. The germline CDR1 and CDR2 sequences are SGHDT and YYEEEE. CDR3 protein: CASRLQRLTYNEQFF. In DNA form, the CDR3 reads TGTGCCAGCAGACTTCAAAGACTGACCTACAATGAGCAGTTCTTC.